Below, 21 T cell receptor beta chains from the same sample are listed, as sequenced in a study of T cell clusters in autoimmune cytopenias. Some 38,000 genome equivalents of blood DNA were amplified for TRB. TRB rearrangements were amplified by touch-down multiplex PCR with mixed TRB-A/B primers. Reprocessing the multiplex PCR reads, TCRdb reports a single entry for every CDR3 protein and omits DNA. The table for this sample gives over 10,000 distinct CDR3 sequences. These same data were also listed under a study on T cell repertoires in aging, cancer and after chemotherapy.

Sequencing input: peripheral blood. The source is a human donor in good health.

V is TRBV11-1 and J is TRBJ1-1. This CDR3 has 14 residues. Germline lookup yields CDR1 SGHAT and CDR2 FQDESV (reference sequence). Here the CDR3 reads CASSLDALNTEAFF.

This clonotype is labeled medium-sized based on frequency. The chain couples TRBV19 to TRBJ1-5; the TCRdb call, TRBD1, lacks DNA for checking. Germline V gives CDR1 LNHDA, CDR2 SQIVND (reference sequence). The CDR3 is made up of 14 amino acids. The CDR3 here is CASSMWDSNQPQHF.

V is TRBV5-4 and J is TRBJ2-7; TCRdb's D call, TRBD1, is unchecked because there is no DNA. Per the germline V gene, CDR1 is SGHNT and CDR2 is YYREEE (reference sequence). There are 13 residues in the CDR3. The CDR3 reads CASSLRAGTEQYF.

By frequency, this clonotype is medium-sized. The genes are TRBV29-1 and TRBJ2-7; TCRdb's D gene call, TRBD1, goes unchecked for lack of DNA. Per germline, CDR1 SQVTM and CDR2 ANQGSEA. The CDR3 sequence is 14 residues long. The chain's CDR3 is CSVSFSGAYYEQYF.

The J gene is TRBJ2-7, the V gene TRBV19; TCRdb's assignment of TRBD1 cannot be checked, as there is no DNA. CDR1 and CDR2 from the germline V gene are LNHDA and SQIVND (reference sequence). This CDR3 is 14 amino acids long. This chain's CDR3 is CASNAGQGVGEQYF.

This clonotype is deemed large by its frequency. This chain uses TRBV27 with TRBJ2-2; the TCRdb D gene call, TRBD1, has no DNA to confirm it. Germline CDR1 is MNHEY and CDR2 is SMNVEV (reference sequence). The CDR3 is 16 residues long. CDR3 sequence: CASSTITGVNTGELFF.

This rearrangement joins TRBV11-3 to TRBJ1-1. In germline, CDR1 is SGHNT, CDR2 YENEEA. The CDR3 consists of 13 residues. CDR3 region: CASSVGTATEAFF.

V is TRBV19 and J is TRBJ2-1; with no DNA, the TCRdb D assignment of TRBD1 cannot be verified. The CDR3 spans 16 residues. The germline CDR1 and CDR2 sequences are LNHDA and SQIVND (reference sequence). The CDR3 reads CASSIPHGETGVEQFF.

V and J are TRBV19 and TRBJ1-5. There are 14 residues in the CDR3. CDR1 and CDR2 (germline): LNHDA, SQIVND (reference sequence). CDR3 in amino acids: CASSLVPHNQPQHF.

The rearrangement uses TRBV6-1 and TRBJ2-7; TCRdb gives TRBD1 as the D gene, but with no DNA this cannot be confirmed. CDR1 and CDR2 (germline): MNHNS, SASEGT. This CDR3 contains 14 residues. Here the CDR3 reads CASSVPGASYEQYF.

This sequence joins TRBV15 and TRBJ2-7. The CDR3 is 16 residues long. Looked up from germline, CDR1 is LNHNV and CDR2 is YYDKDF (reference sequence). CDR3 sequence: CATSLGWGSGHGEQYF. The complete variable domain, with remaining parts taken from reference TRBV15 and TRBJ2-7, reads DAMVIQNPRYQVTQFGKPVTLSCSQTLNHNVMYWYQQKSSQAPKLLFHYYDKDFNNEADTPDNFQSRRPNTSFCFLDIRSPGLGDTAMYLCATSLGWGSGHGEQYFGPGTRLTVT.

The CDR3 reads CASSIGIAGLFLYVNEQFF. This sequence joins TRBV19 and TRBJ2-1; the D call of TRBD2 rests on TCRdb alone, since no DNA is present to check it. The V gene's germline CDR1 is LNHDA and CDR2 SQIVND (reference sequence). The CDR3 has 19 amino acids. Full variable domain (outside the CDR3, taken from reference TRBV19 and TRBJ2-1): DGGITQSPKYLFRKEGQNVTLSCEQNLNHDAMYWYRQDPGQGLRLIYYSQIVNDFQKGDIAEGYSVSREKKESFPLTVTSAQKNPTAFYLCASSIGIAGLFLYVNEQFFGPGTRLTVL.

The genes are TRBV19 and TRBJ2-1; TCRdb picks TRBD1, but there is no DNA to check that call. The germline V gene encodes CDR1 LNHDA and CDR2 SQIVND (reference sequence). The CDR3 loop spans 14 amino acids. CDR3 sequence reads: CASSVGQGFDEQFF.

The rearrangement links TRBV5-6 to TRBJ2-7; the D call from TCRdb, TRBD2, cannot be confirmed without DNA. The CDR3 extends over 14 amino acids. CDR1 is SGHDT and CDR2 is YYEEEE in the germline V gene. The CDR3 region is CASSLGLAGGLQYF.

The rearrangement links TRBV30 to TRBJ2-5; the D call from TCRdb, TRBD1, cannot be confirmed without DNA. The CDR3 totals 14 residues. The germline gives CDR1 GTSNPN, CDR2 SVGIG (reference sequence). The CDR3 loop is CAWSRSGIQETQYF.

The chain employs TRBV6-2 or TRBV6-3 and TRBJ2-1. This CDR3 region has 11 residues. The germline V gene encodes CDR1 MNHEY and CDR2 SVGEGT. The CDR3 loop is CASSQNYEQFF.

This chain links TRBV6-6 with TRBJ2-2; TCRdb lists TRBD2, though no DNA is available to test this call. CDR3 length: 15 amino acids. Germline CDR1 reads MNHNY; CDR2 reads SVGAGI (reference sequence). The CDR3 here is CASSPDLAGAGELFF.

The CDR3 spells CASSSFTSGGSETQYF. The gene calls are TRBV5-5 and TRBJ2-5; the TCRdb D gene call, TRBD2, has no DNA to confirm it. The CDR3 totals 16 residues. CDR1 is SGHKS, CDR2 YYEKEE, per germline (reference sequence).

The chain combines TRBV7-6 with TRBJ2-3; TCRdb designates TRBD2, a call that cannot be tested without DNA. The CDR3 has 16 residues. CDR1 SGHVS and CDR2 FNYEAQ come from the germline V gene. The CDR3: CASSLESAGSTDTQYF.

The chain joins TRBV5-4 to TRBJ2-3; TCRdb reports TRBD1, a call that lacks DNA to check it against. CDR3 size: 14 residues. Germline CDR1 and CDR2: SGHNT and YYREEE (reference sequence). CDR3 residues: CASSLSLGRDTQYF.

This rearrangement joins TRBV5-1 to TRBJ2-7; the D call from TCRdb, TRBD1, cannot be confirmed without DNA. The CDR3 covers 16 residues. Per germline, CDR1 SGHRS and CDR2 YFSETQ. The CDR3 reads CASSLAGTGTYYEQYF.